Each of the 20 T cell receptor beta chains below was sequenced from the same sample in a study of CD8+ T cells in alopecia areata. As for treatment: oral pan-JAK inhibitor, 5-10 mg twice daily. It was cDNA, reverse transcribed from extracted RNA, that served as the sequencing template. Libraries were prepared by immunoSEQ multiplex PCR; TCRdb keeps only in-frame clonotypes and omits some of them. The sample shows 100,000 or so clones, 55% to 75% of them seen only once. The sequenced sample was CD8+ T cells sorted from blood, obtained between weeks 55 and 65, from a patient treated with tofacitinib. These receptors all come from a human donor with alopecia areata.

V and J are TRBV5-1 and TRBJ1-5, with D unresolved. The CDR3 loop spans 16 amino acids. CDR1 is SGHRS and CDR2 is YFSETQ in the germline V gene. The V gene lost 8 bases and the J gene lost 1 base, with 19 bases spanning the gap. The CDR3 loop reads CASPHQREESNQPQHF. The DNA of the CDR3 is TGCGCCAGTCCCCACCAAAGGGAAGAGAGCAATCAGCCCCAGCATTTT.

The sample holds one count of this clone. The V gene is TRBV29-1, the J gene TRBJ2-3; maybe TRBD2 (5 bases). V dropped 6 bases and J dropped 5 bases, with 12 bases sitting between them. This CDR3 is built from 12 residues. Germline loops: CDR1 SQVTM, CDR2 ANQGSEA. The CDR3 coding sequence is TGCAGCGTCCCCGGGGTAGGAGATACGCAGTATTTT. This translates into CSVPGVGDTQYF.

With regard to this clone: At one boundary the junction diverges from the germline segment, which might be a read error. V is TRBV2 and J is TRBJ2-3; the D is unclear. Germline CDR1 is SNHLY and CDR2 is FYNNEI. This CDR3 comprises 12 residues. The CDR3 is CAGSAATDTQYF. CDR3 coding DNA: TGTGCCGGCAGTGCAGCGACAGATACGCAGTATTTT.

This clone was found once. V gene TRBV4-1 combines with J gene TRBJ1-5; D ambiguous. V dropped 5 bases and J dropped 6 bases, with 17 bases sitting between them. CDR3 length: 15 residues. From germline, CDR1 is MGHRA and CDR2 YSYEKL. CDR3 in amino acids: CASSTRTAGGQPQHF. CDR3 sequence (DNA): TGCGCCAGCAGCACGCGGACGGCCGGAGGTCAGCCCCAGCATTTT.

The V call is TRBV4-1, the J call TRBJ1-2; TRBD1 matches 8 bases. This CDR3 contains 16 residues. CDR1 MGHRA and CDR2 YSYEKL come from the germline V gene. Trimming at V came to 5 bases and at J to 4 bases, leaving 12 bases not matched to a gene. CDR3 sequence (DNA): TGCGCCAGCAGCTACAGGGGGGGCCCACTTGGCTATGGCTACACCTTC. It yields the protein CASSYRGGPLGYGYTF.

On this clone: This sample also contains other DNA sequences that code for the same CDR3. The chain uses TRBV9 and TRBJ2-7, with D possibly being TRBD1 (6 bases). CDR3 length equals 14 residues. V shed 0 bases and J shed 1 base, with 8 bases lying between them. CDR1 SGDLS and CDR2 YYNGEE come from the germline V gene. CDR3 region: CASSVAGQSYEQYF. The DNA of the CDR3 is TGTGCCAGCAGCGTAGCCGGACAGTCCTACGAGCAGTACTTC.

This clone showed up just a few times. The chain carries TRBV29-1 and TRBJ2-3, with D uncertain. CDR1 and CDR2 (germline): SQVTM, ANQGSEA. Trimming removed 3 bases from V and 3 bases from J, with 13 bases in between. CDR3 length equals 14 residues. CDR3 protein: CSVEFRRETDTQYF. The CDR3 DNA sequence: TGCAGCGTTGAGTTTCGAAGGGAAACAGATACGCAGTATTTT.

The chain couples TRBV5-6 to TRBJ1-1, with D perhaps matching TRBD1 (5 bases). Trimming shortened V by 2 bases and J by 1 base, and 9 bases separated the two germline ends. The CDR3 has 14 residues. CDR1 and CDR2 from the germline V gene are SGHDT and YYEEEE. CDR3: CASSLAQGNTEAFF. CDR3 nucleotide sequence: TGTGCCAGCAGCTTAGCTCAGGGGAACACTGAAGCTTTCTTT.

This sequence joins TRBV5-1 and TRBJ2-5; D might be TRBD1 (5 bases). V lost 4 bases and J 5 bases, leaving 6 bases between the germline ends. Germline CDR1 SGHRS, CDR2 YFSETQ. This CDR3 has 11 residues. The CDR3 region is CASSHRETQYF. The CDR3 DNA sequence: TGCGCCAGCAGCCACAGGGAGACCCAGTACTTC.

The chain has TRBV5-6 and TRBJ1-1; 8 positions match TRBD1. This CDR3 contains 14 residues. CDR1 and CDR2 from the germline V gene are SGHDT and YYEEEE. V lost 5 bases, J lost 5 bases, and 8 bases stayed unmatched. DNA for the CDR3: TGTGCCAGCAGTTCTGGACAGGGTTTGACTGAAGCTTTCTTT. Translated, it gives CASSSGQGLTEAFF.

This clone appeared once. This chain connects TRBV14 to TRBJ2-2, with 7 positions matching TRBD1. V lost 4 bases to trimming and J lost 10 bases; unmatched junction nucleotides: 12. The CDR3 consists of 15 residues. Germline CDR1 and CDR2: SGHDN and FVKESK. Written as DNA, the CDR3 is TGTGCCAGCAGCCCTTGGACAGGTTTGGCGCCGGAGCTGTTTTTT. This encodes CASSPWTGLAPELFF. The full variable domain, completed using reference TRBV14 and TRBJ2-2, is EAGVTQFPSHSVIEKGQTVTLRCDPISGHDNLYWYRRVMGKEIKFLLHFVKESKQDESGMPNNRFLAERTGGTYSTLKVQPAELEDSGVYFCASSPWTGLAPELFFGEGSRLTVL.

The chain has TRBV5-4 and TRBJ1-5, with 9 bases aligning to TRBD1. CDR3 length: 17 amino acids. V lost 4 bases, J lost 2 bases, and 10 bases stayed unmatched. Germline V gives CDR1 SGHNT, CDR2 YYREEE (reference sequence). The CDR3 region is CASSQRDRAAGNQPQHF. As DNA, the CDR3 is TGTGCCAGCAGCCAGCGGGACAGGGCGGCAGGCAATCAGCCCCAGCATTTT.

This clone was counted only a few times. One end of the junction is discordant with germline, which a read error may explain. The J gene is TRBJ1-2, the V gene TRBV9; D unclear. CDR1 and CDR2 from the germline V gene are SGDLS and YYNGEE. This CDR3 is 10 amino acids long. The DNA for the CDR3 is TGTGCCAGCAGCGTAGTTAGGGATTCATTC. This encodes CASSVVRDSF.

This chain connects TRBV11-2 to TRBJ1-2; no clear D. With 1 base removed from V and 7 bases from J, the gap between germline ends came to 7 bases. The CDR3 spans 12 residues. The germline V gene encodes CDR1 SGHAT and CDR2 FQNNGV. CDR3 bases: TGTGCCAGCAGCTTAGCGGCGTCTGGCTACACCTTC. Its translation is CASSLAASGYTF.

The rearrangement joins TRBV2 to TRBJ1-4, with 9 bases lining up with TRBD1. V trimming: 7 bases; J trimming: 3 bases; junction bases outside the gene matches: 18. This CDR3 has 19 residues. The germline gives CDR1 SNHLY, CDR2 FYNNEI. The CDR3 loop is CASTSPRDRVNLANEKLFF. CDR3 bases: TGTGCCAGCACCTCACCCCGGGACAGGGTAAATTTGGCTAATGAAAAACTGTTTTTT.

This clone came up a few times. The J gene is TRBJ2-1, the V gene TRBV29-1; D unclear. The CDR3 totals 11 residues. V lost 6 bases to trimming and J lost 4 bases, with 7 bases between them. The germline V gene encodes CDR1 SQVTM and CDR2 ANQGSEA. The CDR3, as DNA: TGCAGCGTAGCCGATTACAATGAGCAGTTCTTC. It yields the protein CSVADYNEQFF.

This chain connects TRBV6-1 to TRBJ1-1; possible D gene TRBD1, 5 bases. The V gene lost 6 bases and the J gene lost 7 bases, with 6 bases spanning the gap. The germline CDR1 and CDR2 sequences are MNHNS and SASEGT. This CDR3 is built from 10 residues. The CDR3 loop is CASRRGEAFF. CDR3 nucleotides: TGTGCCAGCAGGAGGGGTGAAGCTTTCTTT.

The chain recombines TRBV7-2 with TRBJ1-2; 7 positions match TRBD1. The CDR3 consists of 15 residues. J was trimmed by 5 bases and V by 6 bases; bases with no gene match: 12. Germline V gene lookup returns CDR1 SGHTA and CDR2 FQGNSA. As DNA, the CDR3 is TGTGCCAGCAGGATCAGGGGGAGGGGTGGTTATGGCTACACCTTC. This codes for CASRIRGRGGYGYTF.

V gene TRBV14 combines with J gene TRBJ1-1; TRBD1 aligns across 7 bases. The CDR3 has 14 residues. The V gene's germline CDR1 is SGHDN and CDR2 FVKESK. With V trimmed by 0 bases and J by 3 bases, 1 base remained unmatched. The CDR3 nucleotides are TGTGCCAGCAGCCAAGACAGGGGGTACACTGAAGCTTTCTTT. Its translation: CASSQDRGYTEAFF.

The chain joins TRBV2 to TRBJ2-5; 10 nucleotides agree with TRBD2. The CDR3 has 15 residues. The ends lost 7 bases at V and 2 bases at J; junction bases unmatched: 7. Germline CDR1 is SNHLY and CDR2 is FYNNEI. Written as DNA, the CDR3 is TGTGCCAGCATTAATAGCGGGGGGTCACAAGAGACCCAGTACTTC. Translating it yields CASINSGGSQETQYF.